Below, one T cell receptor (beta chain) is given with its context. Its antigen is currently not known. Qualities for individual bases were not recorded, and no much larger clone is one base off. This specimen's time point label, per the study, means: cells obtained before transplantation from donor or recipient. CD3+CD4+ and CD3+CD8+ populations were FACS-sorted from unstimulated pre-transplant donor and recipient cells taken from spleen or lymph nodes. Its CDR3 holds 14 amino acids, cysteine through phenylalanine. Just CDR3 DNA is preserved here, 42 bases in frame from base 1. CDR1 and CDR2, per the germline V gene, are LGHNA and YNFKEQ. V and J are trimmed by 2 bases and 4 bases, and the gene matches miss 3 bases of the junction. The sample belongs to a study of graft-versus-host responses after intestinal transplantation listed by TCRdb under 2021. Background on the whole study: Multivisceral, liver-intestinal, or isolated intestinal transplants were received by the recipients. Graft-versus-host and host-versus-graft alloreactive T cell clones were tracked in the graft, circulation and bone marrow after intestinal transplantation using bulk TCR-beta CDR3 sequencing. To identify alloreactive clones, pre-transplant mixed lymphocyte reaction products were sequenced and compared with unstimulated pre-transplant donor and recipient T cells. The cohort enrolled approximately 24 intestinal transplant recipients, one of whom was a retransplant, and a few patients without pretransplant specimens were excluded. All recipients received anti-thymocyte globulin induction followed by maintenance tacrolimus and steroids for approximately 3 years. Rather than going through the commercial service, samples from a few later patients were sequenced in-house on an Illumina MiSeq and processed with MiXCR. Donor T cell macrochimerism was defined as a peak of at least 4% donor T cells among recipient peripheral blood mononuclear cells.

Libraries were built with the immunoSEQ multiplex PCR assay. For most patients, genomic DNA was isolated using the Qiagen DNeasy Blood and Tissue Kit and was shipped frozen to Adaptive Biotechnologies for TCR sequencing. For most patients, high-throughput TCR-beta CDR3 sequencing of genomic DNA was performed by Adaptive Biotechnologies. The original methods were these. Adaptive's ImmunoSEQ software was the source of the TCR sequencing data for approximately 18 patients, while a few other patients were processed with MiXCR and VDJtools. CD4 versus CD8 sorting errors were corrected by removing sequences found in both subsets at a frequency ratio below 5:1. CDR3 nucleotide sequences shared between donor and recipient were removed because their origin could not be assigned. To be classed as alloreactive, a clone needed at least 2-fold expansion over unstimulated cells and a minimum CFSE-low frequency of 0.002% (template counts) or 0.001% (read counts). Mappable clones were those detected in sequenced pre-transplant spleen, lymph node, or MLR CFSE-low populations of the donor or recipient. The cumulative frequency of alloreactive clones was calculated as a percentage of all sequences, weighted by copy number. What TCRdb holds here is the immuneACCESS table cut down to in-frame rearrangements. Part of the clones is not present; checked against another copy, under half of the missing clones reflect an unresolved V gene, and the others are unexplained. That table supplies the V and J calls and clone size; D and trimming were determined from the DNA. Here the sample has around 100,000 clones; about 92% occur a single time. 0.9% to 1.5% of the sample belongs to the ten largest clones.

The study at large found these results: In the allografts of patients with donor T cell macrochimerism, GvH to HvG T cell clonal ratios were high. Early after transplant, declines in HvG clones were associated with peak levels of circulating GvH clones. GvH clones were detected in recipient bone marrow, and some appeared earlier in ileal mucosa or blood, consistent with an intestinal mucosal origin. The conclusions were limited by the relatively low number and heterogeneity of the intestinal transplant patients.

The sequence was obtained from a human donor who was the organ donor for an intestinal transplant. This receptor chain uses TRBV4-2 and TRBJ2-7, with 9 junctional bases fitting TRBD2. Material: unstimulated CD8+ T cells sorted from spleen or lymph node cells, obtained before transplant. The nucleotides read TGTGCCAGCAGCCAAACGACTAGCGGTTACGAGCAGTACTTC. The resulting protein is CASSQTTSGYEQYF.